The TCR beta chain under discussion was sequenced for a study of blood T cell repertoires in COVID-19. Overall study context: Material from acute and convalescent COVID-19 was sourced from the United States, Italy and Spain. T cells, B-cell-depleted T cells, or PBMCs provided the cDNA or gDNA that served as material.

This table comes from immunoSEQ multiplex PCR, and its TCRdb copy is limited to in-frame clones, with some not included. The sample lists a few hundred thousand clones; roughly 90% were seen once. The CDR3 runs to 16 residues. Germline V gene sequence: CDR1 SGHAT, CDR2 FQNNGV. Trimming took 1 base from V and 4 from J, leaving 13 bases between them. The specimen sequenced was peripheral blood. The chain has TRBV11-2 and TRBJ2-2; a weak D match, TRBD1 (6 bases). The source is a woman aged 55-70 years with acute or convalescent COVID-19. The CDR3 protein is CASSLVIRGGTGELFF. CDR3 sequence (DNA): TGTGCCAGCAGCTTAGTGATCAGGGGCGGCACCGGGGAGCTGTTTTTT.